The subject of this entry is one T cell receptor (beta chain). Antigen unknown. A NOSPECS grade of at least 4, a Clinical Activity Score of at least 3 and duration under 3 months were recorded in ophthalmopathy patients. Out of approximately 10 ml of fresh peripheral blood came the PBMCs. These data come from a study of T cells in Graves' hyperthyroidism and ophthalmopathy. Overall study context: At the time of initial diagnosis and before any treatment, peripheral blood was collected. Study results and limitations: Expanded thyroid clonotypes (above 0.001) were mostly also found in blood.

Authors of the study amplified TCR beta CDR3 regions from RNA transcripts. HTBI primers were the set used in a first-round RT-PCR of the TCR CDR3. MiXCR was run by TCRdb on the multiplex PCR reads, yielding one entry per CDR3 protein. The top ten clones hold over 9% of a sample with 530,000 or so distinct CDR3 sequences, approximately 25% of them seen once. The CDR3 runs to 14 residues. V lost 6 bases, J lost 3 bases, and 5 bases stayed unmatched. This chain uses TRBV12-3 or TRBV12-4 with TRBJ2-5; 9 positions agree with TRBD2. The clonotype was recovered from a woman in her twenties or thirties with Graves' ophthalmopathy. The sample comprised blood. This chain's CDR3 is CASRRGGREETQYF. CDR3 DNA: TGTGCCAGCAGGCGGGGGGGACGGGAAGAGACCCAGTACTTC.